This T cell receptor beta chain was identified during a study of blood T cell repertoires in COVID-19. About the study: Samples of COVID-19 (acute and convalescent) were obtained from the United States, Italy and Spain. Sample material is recorded as cDNA or gDNA derived from T cells, B-cell-depleted T cells, or PBMCs.

The germline CDR1 and CDR2 sequences are SQVTM and ANQGSEA. The CDR3 is 14 residues long. V lost 4 bases, J lost 2 bases, and 12 bases lay in between. Original data processing: Amplification of reference gene primers was used by the study to estimate nucleated cell counts. Assay used: immunoSEQ multiplex PCR; TCRdb lists only in-frame clones, some missing. V, J and clone size are taken as reported in that table, and D and trimming were inferred from the DNA itself. This table holds over 250,000 clones, 85% found once. Specimen: peripheral blood. The sequence was obtained from a human donor in a cohort sampled during active COVID-19. This chain joins TRBV29-1 and TRBJ1-3; the D is unclear. The CDR3 region has the DNA TGCAGCGTTGCGGAGCAAATAGCTGGAAACACCATATATTTT. The encoded protein is CSVAEQIAGNTIYF.